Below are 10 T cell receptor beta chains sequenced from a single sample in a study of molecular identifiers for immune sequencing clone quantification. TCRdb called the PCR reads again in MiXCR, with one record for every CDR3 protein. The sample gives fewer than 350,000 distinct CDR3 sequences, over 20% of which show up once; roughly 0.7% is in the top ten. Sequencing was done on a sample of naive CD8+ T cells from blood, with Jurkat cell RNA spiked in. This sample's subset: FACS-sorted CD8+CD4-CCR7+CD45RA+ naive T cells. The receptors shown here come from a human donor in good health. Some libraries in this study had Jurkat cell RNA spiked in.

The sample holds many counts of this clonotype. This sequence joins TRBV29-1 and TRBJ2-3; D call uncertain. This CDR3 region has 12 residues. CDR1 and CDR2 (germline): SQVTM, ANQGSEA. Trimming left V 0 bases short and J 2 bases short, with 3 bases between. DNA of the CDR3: TGCAGCGTTGAAGAAGCCACAGATACGCAGTATTTT. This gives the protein CSVEEATDTQYF.

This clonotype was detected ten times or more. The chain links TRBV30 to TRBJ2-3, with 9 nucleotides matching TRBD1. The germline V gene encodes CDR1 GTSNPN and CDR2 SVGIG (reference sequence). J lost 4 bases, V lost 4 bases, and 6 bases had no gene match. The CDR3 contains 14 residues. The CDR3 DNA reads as TGTGCCTGGAATGTGGGACAGGGATCAGATACGCAGTATTTT. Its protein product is CAWNVGQGSDTQYF.

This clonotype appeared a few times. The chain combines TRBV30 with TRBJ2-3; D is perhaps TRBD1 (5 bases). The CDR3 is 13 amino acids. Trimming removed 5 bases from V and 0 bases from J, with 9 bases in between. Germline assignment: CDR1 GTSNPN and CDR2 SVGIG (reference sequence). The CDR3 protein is CAWATESTDTQYF. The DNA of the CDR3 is TGTGCCTGGGCGACAGAGAGCACAGATACGCAGTATTTT. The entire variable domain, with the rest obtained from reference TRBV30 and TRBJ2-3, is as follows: SQTIHQWPATLVQPVGSPLSLECTVEGTSNPNLYWYRQAAGRGLQLLFYSVGIGQISSEVPQNLSASRPQDRQFILSSKKLLLSDSGFYLCAWATESTDTQYFGPGTRLTVL.

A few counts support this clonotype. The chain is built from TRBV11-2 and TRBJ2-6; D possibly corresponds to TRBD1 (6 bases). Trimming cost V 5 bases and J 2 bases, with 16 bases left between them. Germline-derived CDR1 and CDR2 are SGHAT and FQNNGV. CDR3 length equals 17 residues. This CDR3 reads CASSPSRGSPGANVLTF. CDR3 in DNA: TGTGCCAGCAGCCCATCAAGGGGGTCTCCTGGGGCCAACGTCCTGACTTTC.

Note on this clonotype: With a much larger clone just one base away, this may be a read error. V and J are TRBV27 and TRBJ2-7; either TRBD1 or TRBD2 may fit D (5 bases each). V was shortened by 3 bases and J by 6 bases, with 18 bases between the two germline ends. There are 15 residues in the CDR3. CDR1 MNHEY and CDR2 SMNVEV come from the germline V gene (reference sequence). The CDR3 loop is CASSFSGRGVFEQYF. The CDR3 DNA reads TGTGCCAGCAGTTTTAGTGGTCGAGGGGTTTTCGAGCAGTACTTC.

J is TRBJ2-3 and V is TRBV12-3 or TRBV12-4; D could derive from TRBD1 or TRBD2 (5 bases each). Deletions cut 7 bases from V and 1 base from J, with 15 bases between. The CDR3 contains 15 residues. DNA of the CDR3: TGTGCCAGCACCCCGGTGGGACCTGGCACAGATACGCAGTATTTT. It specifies CASTPVGPGTDTQYF.

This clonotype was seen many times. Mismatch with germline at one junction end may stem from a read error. CDR3 nucleotides: TGTGCCAGCAGCCAGGGACAGGGGGCCTACGAGCAGTACTTC. Its protein product is CASSQGQGAYEQYF. The V gene is TRBV4-3, the J gene TRBJ2-7; 11 bases map to TRBD1. CDR3 length: 14 amino acids. Per the germline V gene, CDR1 is LGHNA and CDR2 is YSLEER.

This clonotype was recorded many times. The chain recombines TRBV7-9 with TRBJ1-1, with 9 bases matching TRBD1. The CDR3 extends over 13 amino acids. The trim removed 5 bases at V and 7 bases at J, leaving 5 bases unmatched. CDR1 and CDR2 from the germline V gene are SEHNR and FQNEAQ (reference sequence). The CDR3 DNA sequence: TGTGCCAGCAGCAGGGGACAGGGTCTTGAAGCTTTCTTT. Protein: CASSRGQGLEAFF.

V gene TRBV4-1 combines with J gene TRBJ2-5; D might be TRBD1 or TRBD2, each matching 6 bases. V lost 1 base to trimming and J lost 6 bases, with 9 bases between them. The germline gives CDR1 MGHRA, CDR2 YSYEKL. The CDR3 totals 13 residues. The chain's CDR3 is CASSQGGGKTQYF. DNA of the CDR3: TGCGCCAGCAGCCAAGGAGGGGGGAAGACCCAGTACTTC.

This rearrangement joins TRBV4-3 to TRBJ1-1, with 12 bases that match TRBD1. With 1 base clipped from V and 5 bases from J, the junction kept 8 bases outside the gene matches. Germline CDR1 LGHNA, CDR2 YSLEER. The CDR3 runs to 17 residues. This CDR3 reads CASSQGDRGLVETEAFF. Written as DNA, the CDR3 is TGCGCCAGCAGCCAAGGGGACAGGGGGCTAGTGGAGACTGAAGCTTTCTTT.